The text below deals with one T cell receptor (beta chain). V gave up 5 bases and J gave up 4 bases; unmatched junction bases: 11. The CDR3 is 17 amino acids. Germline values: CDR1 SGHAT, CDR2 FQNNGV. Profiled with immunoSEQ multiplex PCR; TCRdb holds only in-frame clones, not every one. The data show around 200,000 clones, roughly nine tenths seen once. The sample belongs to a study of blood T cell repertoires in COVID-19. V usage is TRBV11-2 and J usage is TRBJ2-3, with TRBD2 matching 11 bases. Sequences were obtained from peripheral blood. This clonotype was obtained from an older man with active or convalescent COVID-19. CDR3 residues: CASSTRLAGTLADTQYF. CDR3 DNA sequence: TGTGCCAGCAGCACGAGACTAGCGGGAACGCTTGCAGATACGCAGTATTTT.